A selection of T cell receptor beta chains follows, all from one sample in a study of shared clonotypes between healthy human individuals. Repertoires were generated with immunoSEQ multiplex PCR, while TCRdb's copy carries only in-frame clones and drops some. The table has millions of clones, approximately 95% seen once; the top ten hold about 1.1%. The sequenced material came from naive CD8+ T cells sorted from blood. The receptors were gathered from a man younger than 35 in good health. CDR3s include the opening cysteine and the closing phenylalanine or tryptophan. The D gene is left open where the match is weak. Not every row has a clone size; where given, it reads once, few, many or a size class.

J gene: TRBJ2-7
V gene: TRBV10-1
D gene: NA
CDR3 length: 11
clone size: NA
CDR3 protein: CASQGGHEQYF
CDR3 DNA: TGCGCCAGCCAGGGGGGTCACGAGCAGTACTTC

J gene: TRBJ2-7
V gene: TRBV29-1
D gene: TRBD1
CDR3 length: 13
clone size: NA
CDR3 protein: CSATGTGNYEQYF
CDR3 DNA: TGCAGCGCCACCGGGACAGGGAACTACGAGCAGTACTTC

J gene: TRBJ2-7
V gene: TRBV28
D gene: TRBD1
CDR3 length: 14
clone size: NA
CDR3 protein: CASRAGTVPYEQYF
CDR3 DNA: TGTGCCAGCAGGGCCGGGACAGTACCCTACGAGCAGTACTTC

J gene: TRBJ2-1
V gene: TRBV7-6
D gene: NA
CDR3 length: 13
clone size: NA
CDR3 protein: CASSRGLYNEQFF
CDR3 DNA: TGTGCCAGCAGCCGAGGACTCTACAATGAGCAGTTCTTC

J gene: TRBJ2-7
V gene: TRBV30
D gene: NA
CDR3 length: 15
clone size: NA
CDR3 protein: CAWSGAGVNIYEQYF
CDR3 DNA: TGTGCCTGGAGCGGGGCAGGGGTTAACATCTACGAGCAGTACTTC

J gene: TRBJ1-4
V gene: TRBV7-9
D gene: TRBD1
CDR3 length: 15
clone size: NA
CDR3 protein: CASSSSTGGREKLFF
CDR3 DNA: TGTGCCAGCAGCTCATCGACAGGGGGGAGGGAAAAACTGTTTTTT

J gene: TRBJ2-2
V gene: TRBV6-5
D gene: NA
CDR3 length: 14
clone size: NA
CDR3 protein: CASSYGDPTGELFF
CDR3 DNA: TGTGCCAGCAGTTACGGGGACCCCACCGGGGAGCTGTTTTTT

J gene: TRBJ2-1
V gene: TRBV14
D gene: TRBD2
CDR3 length: 15
clone size: NA
CDR3 protein: CASSLGLAFYNEQFF
CDR3 DNA: TGTGCCAGCAGCCTAGGACTAGCTTTCTACAATGAGCAGTTCTTC

J gene: TRBJ1-5
V gene: TRBV30
D gene: NA
CDR3 length: 13
clone size: NA
CDR3 protein: CAWSGLDGQPQHF
CDR3 DNA: TGTGCCTGGAGTGGGCTCGACGGTCAGCCCCAGCATTTT

J gene: TRBJ2-5
V gene: TRBV6-5
D gene: NA
CDR3 length: 14
clone size: NA
CDR3 protein: CASSYSGTQETQYF
CDR3 DNA: TGTGCCAGCAGTTACTCAGGTACACAAGAGACCCAGTACTTC

J gene: TRBJ2-3
V gene: TRBV5-4
D gene: TRBD2
CDR3 length: 17
clone size: NA
CDR3 protein: CASSSNGISGGPDTQYF
CDR3 DNA: TGTGCCAGCAGCTCTAACGGTATTAGCGGGGGACCAGATACGCAGTATTTT

J gene: TRBJ1-2
V gene: TRBV27
D gene: NA
CDR3 length: 13
clone size: NA
CDR3 protein: CASSFREGYGYTF
CDR3 DNA: TGTGCCAGCAGTTTTAGGGAAGGCTATGGCTACACCTTC

J gene: TRBJ2-1
V gene: TRBV19
D gene: NA
CDR3 length: 15
clone size: NA
CDR3 protein: CASSLSGSPHNEQFF
CDR3 DNA: TGTGCCAGTAGTCTCTCGGGTTCCCCCCACAATGAGCAGTTCTTC

J gene: TRBJ1-2
V gene: TRBV15
D gene: NA
CDR3 length: 14
clone size: NA
CDR3 protein: CATSSGETGYGYTF
CDR3 DNA: TGTGCCACCAGCAGCGGCGAAACGGGGTATGGCTACACCTTC

J gene: TRBJ2-3
V gene: TRBV5-8
D gene: NA
CDR3 length: 15
clone size: once
CDR3 protein: CASSPRQSSTDTQYF
CDR3 DNA: TGTGCCAGCAGTCCGAGACAGTCTAGCACAGATACGCAGTATTTT

J gene: TRBJ2-1
V gene: TRBV11-2
D gene: TRBD2
CDR3 length: 15
clone size: NA
CDR3 protein: CASSLVLAGDNEQFF
CDR3 DNA: TGTGCCAGCAGCTTAGTCCTAGCGGGGGACAATGAGCAGTTCTTC

J gene: TRBJ1-2
V gene: TRBV15
D gene: TRBD1
CDR3 length: 17
clone size: NA
CDR3 protein: CATSRDSQGAVNYGYTF
CDR3 DNA: TGTGCCACCAGCAGAGATTCACAGGGGGCTGTTAACTATGGCTACACCTTC

J gene: TRBJ2-7
V gene: TRBV9
D gene: TRBD2
CDR3 length: 14
clone size: few
CDR3 protein: CASSPGTSGYEQYF
CDR3 DNA: TGTGCCAGCAGCCCAGGGACTAGCGGCTACGAGCAGTACTTC

J gene: TRBJ2-7
V gene: TRBV5-4
D gene: TRBD2
CDR3 length: 16
clone size: NA
CDR3 protein: CASSPGTSESSYEQYF
CDR3 DNA: TGTGCCAGCAGCCCGGGGACTAGCGAGAGCTCCTACGAGCAGTACTTC

J gene: TRBJ2-1
V gene: TRBV18
D gene: TRBD1
CDR3 length: 15
clone size: NA
CDR3 protein: CASSGAGGTYNEQFF
CDR3 DNA: TGTGCCAGCTCAGGAGCAGGGGGCACCTACAATGAGCAGTTCTTC

J gene: TRBJ1-4
V gene: TRBV18
D gene: NA
CDR3 length: 13
clone size: NA
CDR3 protein: CASQFPKNEKLFF
CDR3 DNA: TGTGCCAGCCAATTCCCGAAAAATGAAAAACTGTTTTTT

J gene: TRBJ1-5
V gene: TRBV10-2
D gene: TRBD1
CDR3 length: 15
clone size: NA
CDR3 protein: CASRGGTGGNQPQHF
CDR3 DNA: TGCGCCAGCAGGGGGGGGACAGGGGGCAATCAGCCCCAGCATTTT

J gene: TRBJ2-1
V gene: TRBV30
D gene: NA
CDR3 length: 14
clone size: NA
CDR3 protein: CAWDRISSYNEQFF
CDR3 DNA: TGTGCCTGGGACAGGATTAGCTCCTACAATGAGCAGTTCTTC

J gene: TRBJ2-5
V gene: TRBV9
D gene: NA
CDR3 length: 15
clone size: NA
CDR3 protein: CASSVGGRGPETQYF
CDR3 DNA: TGTGCCAGCAGCGTAGGGGGACGGGGTCCAGAGACCCAGTACTTC

J gene: TRBJ1-4
V gene: TRBV7-9
D gene: TRBD1
CDR3 length: 13
clone size: NA
CDR3 protein: CASSLWGQEKLFF
CDR3 DNA: TGTGCCAGCAGCTTATGGGGACAGGAAAAACTGTTTTTT

J gene: TRBJ1-6
V gene: TRBV30
D gene: NA
CDR3 length: 15
clone size: NA
CDR3 protein: CAWSVGAAPDSPLHF
CDR3 DNA: TGTGCCTGGAGTGTGGGAGCCGCGCCAGATTCACCCCTCCACTTT

J gene: TRBJ2-2
V gene: TRBV7-9
D gene: TRBD2
CDR3 length: 19
clone size: once
CDR3 protein: CASSPGTSGNLANTGELFF
CDR3 DNA: TGTGCCAGCAGCCCAGGGACTAGCGGGAATTTGGCGAACACCGGGGAGCTGTTTTTT

J gene: TRBJ2-7
V gene: TRBV7-9
D gene: TRBD1
CDR3 length: 15
clone size: NA
CDR3 protein: CASTLGSQGDREQYF
CDR3 DNA: TGTGCCAGCACTTTAGGGTCACAGGGGGATCGCGAGCAGTACTTC

J gene: TRBJ2-5
V gene: TRBV2
D gene: NA
CDR3 length: 13
clone size: NA
CDR3 protein: CASKGAYQETQYF
CDR3 DNA: TGTGCCAGCAAAGGAGCGTACCAAGAGACCCAGTACTTC

J gene: TRBJ2-7
V gene: TRBV7-2
D gene: NA
CDR3 length: 13
clone size: few
CDR3 protein: CASSLGGGYEQYF
CDR3 DNA: TGTGCCAGCAGCTTAGGAGGGGGCTACGAGCAGTACTTC

J gene: TRBJ2-1
V gene: TRBV27
D gene: TRBD2
CDR3 length: 17
clone size: NA
CDR3 protein: CASSLSLAAGGYNEQFF
CDR3 DNA: TGTGCCAGCAGTTTATCGTTGGCAGCGGGGGGATACAATGAGCAGTTCTTC

J gene: TRBJ2-2
V gene: TRBV30
D gene: NA
CDR3 length: 12
clone size: NA
CDR3 protein: CAGPDLTGELFF
CDR3 DNA: TGTGCTGGGCCAGATCTGACCGGGGAGCTGTTTTTT

J gene: TRBJ2-7
V gene: TRBV5-6
D gene: TRBD2
CDR3 length: 14
clone size: NA
CDR3 protein: CASSGSLGGEEQYF
CDR3 DNA: TGTGCCAGCTCCGGCTCCCTGGGGGGGGAAGAGCAGTACTTC

J gene: TRBJ2-2
V gene: TRBV5-6
D gene: TRBD1
CDR3 length: 16
clone size: NA
CDR3 protein: CASSLVGTALTGELFF
CDR3 DNA: TGTGCCAGCAGCTTGGTCGGGACAGCCCTCACCGGGGAGCTGTTTTTT

J gene: TRBJ2-1
V gene: TRBV5-4
D gene: TRBD1
CDR3 length: 12
clone size: NA
CDR3 protein: CASTRTGDEQFF
CDR3 DNA: TGTGCCAGCACTAGAACAGGGGATGAGCAGTTCTTC

J gene: TRBJ2-7
V gene: TRBV9
D gene: NA
CDR3 length: 14
clone size: NA
CDR3 protein: CASSVGAGSYEQYF
CDR3 DNA: TGTGCCAGCAGCGTAGGTGCGGGGTCCTACGAGCAGTACTTC

J gene: TRBJ2-2
V gene: TRBV12-5
D gene: TRBD2
CDR3 length: 16
clone size: NA
CDR3 protein: CASGSPGLAGAGELFF
CDR3 DNA: TGTGCTAGTGGTTCTCCGGGACTAGCGGGAGCGGGGGAGCTGTTTTTT

J gene: TRBJ1-5
V gene: TRBV15
D gene: NA
CDR3 length: 15
clone size: once
CDR3 protein: CATSRDWDPNQPQHF
CDR3 DNA: TGTGCCACCAGCAGAGATTGGGACCCCAATCAGCCCCAGCATTTT

J gene: TRBJ2-1
V gene: TRBV30
D gene: NA
CDR3 length: 13
clone size: NA
CDR3 protein: CAWSDTSSNEQFF
CDR3 DNA: TGTGCCTGGAGTGACACTAGTTCCAATGAGCAGTTCTTC

J gene: TRBJ2-7
V gene: TRBV7-2
D gene: NA
CDR3 length: 14
clone size: NA
CDR3 protein: CASSLEGRGYEQYF
CDR3 DNA: TGTGCCAGCAGCTTAGAGGGCCGTGGCTACGAGCAGTACTTC

J gene: TRBJ2-7
V gene: TRBV5-4
D gene: NA
CDR3 length: 13
clone size: NA
CDR3 protein: CASSLTQSYEQYF
CDR3 DNA: TGTGCCAGCAGCTTGACACAATCCTACGAGCAGTACTTC

J gene: TRBJ1-1
V gene: TRBV7-2
D gene: TRBD1
CDR3 length: 15
clone size: NA
CDR3 protein: CASSALRTGGTEAFF
CDR3 DNA: TGTGCCAGCAGCGCCTTGCGGACAGGGGGCACTGAAGCTTTCTTT

J gene: TRBJ2-3
V gene: TRBV13
D gene: TRBD2
CDR3 length: 18
clone size: NA
CDR3 protein: CASSLLDLTSGHTDTQYF
CDR3 DNA: TGTGCCAGCAGCTTACTTGATTTGACTAGCGGTCACACAGATACGCAGTATTTT

J gene: TRBJ2-1
V gene: TRBV10-1
D gene: NA
CDR3 length: 15
clone size: NA
CDR3 protein: CASRDFADSYNEQFF
CDR3 DNA: TGCGCCAGCAGGGACTTCGCCGACTCCTACAATGAGCAGTTCTTC

J gene: TRBJ1-2
V gene: TRBV4-1
D gene: NA
CDR3 length: 14
clone size: NA
CDR3 protein: CASSQDTWERGYTF
CDR3 DNA: TGCGCCAGCAGCCAAGATACGTGGGAACGCGGCTACACCTTC

J gene: TRBJ2-5
V gene: TRBV7-9
D gene: NA
CDR3 length: 15
clone size: NA
CDR3 protein: CASSYYGTGQETQYF
CDR3 DNA: TGTGCCAGCAGCTATTACGGGACCGGACAAGAGACCCAGTACTTC

J gene: TRBJ1-1
V gene: TRBV27
D gene: NA
CDR3 length: 14
clone size: once
CDR3 protein: CASSFGVMNTEAFF
CDR3 DNA: TGTGCCAGCAGTTTCGGCGTGATGAACACTGAAGCTTTCTTT

J gene: TRBJ1-5
V gene: TRBV19
D gene: NA
CDR3 length: 15
clone size: once
CDR3 protein: CASSPHGGGNQPQHF
CDR3 DNA: TGTGCCAGTTCCCCCCATGGAGGGGGCAATCAGCCCCAGCATTTT